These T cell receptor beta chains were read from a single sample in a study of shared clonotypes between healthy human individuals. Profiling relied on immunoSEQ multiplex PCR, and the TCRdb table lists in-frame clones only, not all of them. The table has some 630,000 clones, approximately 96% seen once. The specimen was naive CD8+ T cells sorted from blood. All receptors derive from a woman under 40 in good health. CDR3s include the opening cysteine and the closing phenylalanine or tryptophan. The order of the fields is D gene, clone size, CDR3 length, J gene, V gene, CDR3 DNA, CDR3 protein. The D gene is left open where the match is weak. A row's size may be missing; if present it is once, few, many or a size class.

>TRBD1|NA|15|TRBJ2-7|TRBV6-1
TGTGCCAGCAGTGAGGGGGGGACAGGGGCCTACGAGCAGTACTTC
CASSEGGTGAYEQYF
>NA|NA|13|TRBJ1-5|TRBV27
TGTGCCAGCAGCCAAGACCTCAGTCAGCCCCAGCATTTT
CASSQDLSQPQHF
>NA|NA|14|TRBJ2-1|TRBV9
TGTGCCAGCAGCGTAGTGTCAGGGCACAATGAGCAGTTCTTC
CASSVVSGHNEQFF
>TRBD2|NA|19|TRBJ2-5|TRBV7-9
TGTGCCAGCAGCGCAGGCCGACTAGCGACCACATACGGTCAAGAGACCCAGTACTTC
CASSAGRLATTYGQETQYF
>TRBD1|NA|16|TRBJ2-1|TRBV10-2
TGCGCCAGCACCCAGCCCGGGACAGGGGGGTACAATGAGCAGTTCTTC
CASTQPGTGGYNEQFF
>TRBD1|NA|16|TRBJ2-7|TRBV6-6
TGTGCCAGCAGTTATTCCACTCCCGACGACAGGGACGAGCAGTACTTC
CASSYSTPDDRDEQYF
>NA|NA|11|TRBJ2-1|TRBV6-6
TGTGCCAGCAGTTACGGCAATGAGCAGTTCTTC
CASSYGNEQFF
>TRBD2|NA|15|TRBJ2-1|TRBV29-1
TGCAGCGTTGACCTACGGGGGGGCGCCCCGGATGAGCAGTTCTTC
CSVDLRGGAPDEQFF
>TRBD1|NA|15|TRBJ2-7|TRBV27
TGTGCCAGCAGCCTAACCGGGACAGGGGTCTACGAGCAGTACTTC
CASSLTGTGVYEQYF
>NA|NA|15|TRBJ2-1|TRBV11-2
TGTGCCAGCAGCTTAGATCGATTTGAGGGCAATGAGCAGTTCTTC
CASSLDRFEGNEQFF
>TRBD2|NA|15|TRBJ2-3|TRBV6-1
TGTGCCAGCAGTGAAGTCGGGCGGGAGCTAGATACGCAGTATTTT
CASSEVGRELDTQYF
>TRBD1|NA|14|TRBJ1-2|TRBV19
TGTGCCAGTAGTGACAGGGGGCTCAGCTATGGCTACACCTTC
CASSDRGLSYGYTF
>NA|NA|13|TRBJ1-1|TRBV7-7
TGTGCCAGCAGCTTAGGGGAGAACACTGAAGCTTTCTTT
CASSLGENTEAFF
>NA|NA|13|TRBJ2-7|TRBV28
TGTGCCAGCAGGGTACAGGGGGGGTACGAGCAGTACTTC
CASRVQGGYEQYF
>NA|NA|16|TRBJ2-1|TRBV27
TGTGCCAGCAGTGGTGCTAGGGGAACGAAAAACAATGAGCAGTTCTTC
CASSGARGTKNNEQFF
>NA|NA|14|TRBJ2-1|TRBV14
TGTGCCAGCAGCCAAGAGGGTCTTCACAATGAGCAGTTCTTC
CASSQEGLHNEQFF
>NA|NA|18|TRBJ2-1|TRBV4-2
TGTGCCAGCAGCCAAGATAGGAGGGAGGCTTCTTACTACAATGAGCAGTTCTTC
CASSQDRREASYYNEQFF
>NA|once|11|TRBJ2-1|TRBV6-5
TGTGCCAGCAGAGCGACCGGTGAGCAGTTCTTC
CASRATGEQFF
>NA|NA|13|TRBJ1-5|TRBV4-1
TGCGCCAGCAGCCAAGAACAGGGACAGCCCCAGCATTTT
CASSQEQGQPQHF
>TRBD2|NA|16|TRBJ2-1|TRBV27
TGTGCCAGCAAAGCCATAGCGGGAGAGGGTCCCGATGAGCAGTTCTTC
CASKAIAGEGPDEQFF
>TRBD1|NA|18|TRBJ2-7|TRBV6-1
TGTGCCAGCAGTGAAGGAGGGACAGGCAATAATAACGCCTACGAGCAGTACTTC
CASSEGGTGNNNAYEQYF
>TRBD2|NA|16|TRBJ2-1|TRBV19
TGTGCCAGTAGTGCGGTCCCGGGAGGTGTTTACAATGAGCAGTTCTTC
CASSAVPGGVYNEQFF
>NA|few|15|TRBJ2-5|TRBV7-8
TGTGCCAGCAGCTTAGCAGGCGGGATGGCAGAGACCCAGTACTTC
CASSLAGGMAETQYF
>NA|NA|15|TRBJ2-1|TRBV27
TGTGCCAGCAGTTTCAGGAGCTCCTCCTACAATGAGCAGTTCTTC
CASSFRSSSYNEQFF
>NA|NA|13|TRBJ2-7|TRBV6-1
TGTGCCAGCAGTCCTAGTCTGACCTACGAGCAGTACTTC
CASSPSLTYEQYF
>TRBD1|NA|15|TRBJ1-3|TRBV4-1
TGCGCCAGCAACAGGGGTCTCGGAGCTAGAAACACCATATATTTT
CASNRGLGARNTIYF
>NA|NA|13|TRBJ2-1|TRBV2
TGTGCCAGCACCCCCGGGAGCTACAATGAGCAGTTCTTC
CASTPGSYNEQFF
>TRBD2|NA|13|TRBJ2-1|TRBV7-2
TGTGCCAGCAGCCTGACTAGCGGTGATGAGCAGTTCTTC
CASSLTSGDEQFF
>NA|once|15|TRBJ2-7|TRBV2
TGTGCCAGCAGTGAAGGTCCACAGGGTCCCTACGAGCAGTACTTC
CASSEGPQGPYEQYF
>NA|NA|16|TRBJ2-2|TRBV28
TGTGCCAGCAGTAGAGCCGTCGGGACTTACACCGGGGAGCTGTTTTTT
CASSRAVGTYTGELFF
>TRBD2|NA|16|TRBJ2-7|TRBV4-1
TGCGCCAGCAGCCAAGCGAGGAGGGAGGGCCTCGGCGAGCAGTACTTC
CASSQARREGLGEQYF
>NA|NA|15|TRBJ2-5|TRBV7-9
TGTGCCAGCAGCCCTCGACCCTATGGCGAAGAGACCCAGTACTTC
CASSPRPYGEETQYF
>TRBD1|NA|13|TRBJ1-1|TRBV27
TGTGCCAGCAGTTTCGGTCAGGGGGCTTTGGCTTTCTTT
CASSFGQGALAFF
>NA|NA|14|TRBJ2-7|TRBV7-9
TGTGCCAGCAGCCCGATGGGGAGCACCTACGAGCAGTACTTC
CASSPMGSTYEQYF
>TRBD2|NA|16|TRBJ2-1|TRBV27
TGTGCCAGCAGTACGACCAGCGGGAGGTTTAACAATGAGCAGTTCTTC
CASSTTSGRFNNEQFF
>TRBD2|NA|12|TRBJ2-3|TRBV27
TGTGCCAGCAGGCGGGGGGCAGATACGCAGTATTTT
CASRRGADTQYF
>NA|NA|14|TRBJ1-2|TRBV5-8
TGTGCCAGCAGCTCTTACCTAGGGCTTTATGGCTACACCTTC
CASSSYLGLYGYTF